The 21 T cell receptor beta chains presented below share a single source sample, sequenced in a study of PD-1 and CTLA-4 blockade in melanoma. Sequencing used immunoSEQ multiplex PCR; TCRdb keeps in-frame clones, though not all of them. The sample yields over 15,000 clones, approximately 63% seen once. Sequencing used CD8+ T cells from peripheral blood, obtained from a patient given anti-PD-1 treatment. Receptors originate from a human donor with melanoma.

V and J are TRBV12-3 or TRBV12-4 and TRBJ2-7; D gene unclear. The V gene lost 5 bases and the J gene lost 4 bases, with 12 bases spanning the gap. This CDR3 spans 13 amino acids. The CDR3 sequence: CASSPSYSYEQYF. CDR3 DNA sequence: TGTGCCAGCAGTCCCTCGTACTCATACGAGCAGTACTTC.

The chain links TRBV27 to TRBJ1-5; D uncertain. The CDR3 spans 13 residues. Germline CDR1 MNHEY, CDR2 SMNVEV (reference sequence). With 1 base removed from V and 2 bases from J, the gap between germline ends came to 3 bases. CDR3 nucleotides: TGTGCCAGCAGTTTATTAGGCAATCAGCCCCAGCATTTT. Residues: CASSLLGNQPQHF.

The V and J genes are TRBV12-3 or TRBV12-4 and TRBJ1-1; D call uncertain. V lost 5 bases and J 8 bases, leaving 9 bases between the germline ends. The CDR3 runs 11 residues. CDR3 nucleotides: TGTGCCAGCAGTCCCGCAGCGGAAGCTTTCTTT. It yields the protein CASSPAAEAFF.

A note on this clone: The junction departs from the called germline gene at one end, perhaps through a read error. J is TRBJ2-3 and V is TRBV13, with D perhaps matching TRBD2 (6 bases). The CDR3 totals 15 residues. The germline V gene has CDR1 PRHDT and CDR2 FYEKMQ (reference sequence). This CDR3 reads CASSLGGRSTDTQYF. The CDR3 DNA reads TGTGCCAGCAGTTTAGGAGGGAGAAGCACAGATACGCAGTATTTT.

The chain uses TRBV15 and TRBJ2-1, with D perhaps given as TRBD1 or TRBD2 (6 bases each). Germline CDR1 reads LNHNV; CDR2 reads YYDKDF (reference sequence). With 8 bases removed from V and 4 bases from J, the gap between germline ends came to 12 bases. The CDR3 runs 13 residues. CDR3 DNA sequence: TGTGCCACCTTAGGGGGGTCTTACAATGAGCAGTTCTTC. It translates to CATLGGSYNEQFF. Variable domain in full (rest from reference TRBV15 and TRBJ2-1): DAMVIQNPRYQVTQFGKPVTLSCSQTLNHNVMYWYQQKSSQAPKLLFHYYDKDFNNEADTPDNFQSRRPNTSFCFLDIRSPGLGDTAMYLCATLGGSYNEQFFGPGTRLTVL.

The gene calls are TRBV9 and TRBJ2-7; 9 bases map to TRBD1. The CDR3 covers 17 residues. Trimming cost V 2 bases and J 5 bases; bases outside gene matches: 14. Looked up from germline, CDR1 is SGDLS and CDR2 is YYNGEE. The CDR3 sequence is CASSVNPGQGVFDEQYF. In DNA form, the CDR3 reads TGTGCCAGCAGCGTGAATCCGGGACAGGGAGTCTTCGACGAGCAGTACTTC.

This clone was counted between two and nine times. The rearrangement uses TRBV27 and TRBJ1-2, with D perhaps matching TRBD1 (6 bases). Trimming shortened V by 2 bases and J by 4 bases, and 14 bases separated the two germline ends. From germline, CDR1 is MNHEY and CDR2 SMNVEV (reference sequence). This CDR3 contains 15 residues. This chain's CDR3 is CASSLQQGGFYGYTF. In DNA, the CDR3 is TGTGCCAGCAGTTTACAACAGGGCGGGTTCTATGGCTACACCTTC.

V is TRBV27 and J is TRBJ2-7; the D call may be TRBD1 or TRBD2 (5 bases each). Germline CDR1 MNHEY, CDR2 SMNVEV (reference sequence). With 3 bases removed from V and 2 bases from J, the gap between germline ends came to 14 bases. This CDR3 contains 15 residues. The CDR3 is CASSLSGTAPYEQYF. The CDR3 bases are TGTGCCAGCAGTTTGTCCGGGACGGCTCCCTACGAGCAGTACTTC.

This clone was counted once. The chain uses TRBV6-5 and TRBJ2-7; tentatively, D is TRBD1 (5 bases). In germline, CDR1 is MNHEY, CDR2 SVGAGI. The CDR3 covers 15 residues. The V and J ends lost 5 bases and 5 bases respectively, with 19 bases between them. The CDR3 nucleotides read TGTGCCAGCAGTCTCCCCAACGGGCAGGGTGACGAGCAGTACTTC. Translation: CASSLPNGQGDEQYF.

DNA for the CDR3: TGTGCCAGCAGCGTAGGACAGCTTAACTATGGCTACACCTTC. Residues: CASSVGQLNYGYTF. The rearrangement uses TRBV9 and TRBJ1-2; tentative D call: TRBD1 (5 bases). V was clipped by 0 bases and J by 1 base, with 7 bases between them. The CDR3 runs 14 residues. From germline, CDR1 is SGDLS and CDR2 YYNGEE.

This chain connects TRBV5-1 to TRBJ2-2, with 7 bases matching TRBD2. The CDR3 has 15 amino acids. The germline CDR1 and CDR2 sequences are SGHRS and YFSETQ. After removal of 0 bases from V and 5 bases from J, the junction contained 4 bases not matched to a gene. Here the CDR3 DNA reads TGCGCCAGCAGCTTGGTTAGGGAGGGGACCGGGGAGCTGTTTTTT. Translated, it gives CASSLVREGTGELFF.

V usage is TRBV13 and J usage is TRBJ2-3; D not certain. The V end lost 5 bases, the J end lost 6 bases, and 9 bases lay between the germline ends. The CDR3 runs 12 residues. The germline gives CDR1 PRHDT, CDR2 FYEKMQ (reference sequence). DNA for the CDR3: TGTGCCAGCAGCGCAGACCCTGATACGCAGTATTTT. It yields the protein CASSADPDTQYF.

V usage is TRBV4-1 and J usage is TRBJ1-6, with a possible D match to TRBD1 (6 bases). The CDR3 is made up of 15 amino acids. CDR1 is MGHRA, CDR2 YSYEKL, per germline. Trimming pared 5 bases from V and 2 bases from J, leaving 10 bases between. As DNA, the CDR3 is TGCGCCAGCAGCTTACAGGGCGCCTATAATTCACCCCTCCACTTT. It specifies CASSLQGAYNSPLHF.

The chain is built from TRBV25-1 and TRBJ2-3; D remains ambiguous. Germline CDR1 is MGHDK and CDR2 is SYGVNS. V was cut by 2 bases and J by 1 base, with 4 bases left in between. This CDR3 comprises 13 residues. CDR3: CASSETGTDTQYF. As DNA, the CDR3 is TGTGCCAGCAGTGAAACAGGCACAGATACGCAGTATTTT.

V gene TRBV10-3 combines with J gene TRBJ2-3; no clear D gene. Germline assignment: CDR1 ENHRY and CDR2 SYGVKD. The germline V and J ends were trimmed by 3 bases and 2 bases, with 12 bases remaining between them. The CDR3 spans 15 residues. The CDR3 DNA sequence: TGTGCCATCAGTGAAATATGGGCAAACACAGATACGCAGTATTTT. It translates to CAISEIWANTDTQYF.

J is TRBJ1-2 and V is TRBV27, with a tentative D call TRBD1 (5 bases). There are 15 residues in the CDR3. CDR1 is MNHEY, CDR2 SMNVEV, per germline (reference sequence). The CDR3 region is CAHNSSEGIGYGYTF. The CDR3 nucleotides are TGTGCTCACAACTCGAGTGAGGGGATAGGGTATGGCTACACCTTC.

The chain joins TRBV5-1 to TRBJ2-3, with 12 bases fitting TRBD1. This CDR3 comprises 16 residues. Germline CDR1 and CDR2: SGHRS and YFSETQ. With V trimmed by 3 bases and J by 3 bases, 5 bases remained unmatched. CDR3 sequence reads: CASSWGDRGPTDTQYF. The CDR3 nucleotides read TGCGCCAGCAGCTGGGGGGACAGGGGGCCGACAGATACGCAGTATTTT.

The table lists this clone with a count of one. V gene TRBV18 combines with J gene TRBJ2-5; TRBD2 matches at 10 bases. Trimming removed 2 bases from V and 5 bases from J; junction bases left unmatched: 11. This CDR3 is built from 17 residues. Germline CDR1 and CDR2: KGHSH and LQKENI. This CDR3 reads CASSPDGAGGVWETQYF. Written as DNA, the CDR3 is TGTGCCAGCTCACCAGACGGAGCGGGAGGGGTGTGGGAGACCCAGTACTTC.

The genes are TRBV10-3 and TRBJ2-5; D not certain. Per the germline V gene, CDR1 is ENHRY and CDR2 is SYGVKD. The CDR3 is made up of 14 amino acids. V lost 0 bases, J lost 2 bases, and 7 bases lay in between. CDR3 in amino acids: CAISESTVQETQYF. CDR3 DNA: TGTGCCATCAGTGAGTCTACAGTACAAGAGACCCAGTACTTC.

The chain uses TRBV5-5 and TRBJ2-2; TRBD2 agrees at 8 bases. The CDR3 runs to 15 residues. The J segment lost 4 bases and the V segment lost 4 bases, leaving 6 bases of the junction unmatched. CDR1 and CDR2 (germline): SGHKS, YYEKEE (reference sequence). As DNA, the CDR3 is TGTGCCAGCAGCCTACTAGCGGACTCCACCGGGGAGCTGTTTTTT. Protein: CASSLLADSTGELFF.

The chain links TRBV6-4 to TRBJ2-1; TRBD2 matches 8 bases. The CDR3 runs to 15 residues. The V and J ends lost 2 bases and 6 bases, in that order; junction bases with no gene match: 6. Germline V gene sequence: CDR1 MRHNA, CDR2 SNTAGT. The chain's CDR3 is CASSDPPTSGNEQFF. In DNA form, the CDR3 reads TGTGCCAGCAGTGACCCCCCAACTAGCGGCAATGAGCAGTTCTTC.